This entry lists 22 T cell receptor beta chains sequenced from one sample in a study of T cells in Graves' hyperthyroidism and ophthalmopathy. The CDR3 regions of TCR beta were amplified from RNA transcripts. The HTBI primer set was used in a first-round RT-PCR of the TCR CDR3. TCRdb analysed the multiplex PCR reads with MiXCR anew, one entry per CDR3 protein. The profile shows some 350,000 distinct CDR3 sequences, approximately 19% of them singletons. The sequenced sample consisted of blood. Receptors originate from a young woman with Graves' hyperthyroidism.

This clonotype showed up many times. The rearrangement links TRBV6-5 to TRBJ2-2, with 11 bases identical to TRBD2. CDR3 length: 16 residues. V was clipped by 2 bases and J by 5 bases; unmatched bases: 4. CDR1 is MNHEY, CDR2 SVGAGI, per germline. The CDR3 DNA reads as TGTGCCAGCAGTTACGGGGGACTAGCGGCAACCGGGGAGCTGTTTTTT. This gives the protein CASSYGGLAATGELFF.

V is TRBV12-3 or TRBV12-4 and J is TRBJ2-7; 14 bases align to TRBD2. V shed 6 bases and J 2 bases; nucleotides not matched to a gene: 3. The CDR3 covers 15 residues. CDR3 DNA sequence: TGTGCCAGCAGCCAGACTAGCGGGAGGGCCTACGAGCAGTACTTC. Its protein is CASSQTSGRAYEQYF.

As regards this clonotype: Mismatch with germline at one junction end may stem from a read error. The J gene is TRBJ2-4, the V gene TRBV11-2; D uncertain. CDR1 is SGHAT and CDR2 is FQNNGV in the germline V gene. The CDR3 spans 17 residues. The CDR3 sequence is CASSLERVKGKRNIKYF. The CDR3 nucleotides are TGTGCCAGCAGCTTAGAAAGGGTTAAGGGCAAGAGAAACATTAAGTACTTC.

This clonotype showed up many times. The DNA of the CDR3 is TGTGCCAGCAGCTTAAGAACAGGGGGCGATAGAGCTTTCTTT. Its translation is CASSLRTGGDRAFF. The chain carries TRBV7-6 and TRBJ1-1, with 9 bases that match TRBD1. This CDR3 has 14 residues. J was trimmed by 10 bases and V by 2 bases; bases with no gene match: 8. Germline CDR1 SGHVS, CDR2 FNYEAQ. Filled out from reference TRBV7-6 and TRBJ1-1, the complete variable domain reads GAGVSQSPRYKVTKRGQDVALRCDPISGHVSLYWYRQALGQGPEFLTYFNYEAQQDKSGLPNDRFSAERPEGSISTLTIQRTEQRDSAMYRCASSLRTGGDRAFFGQGTRLTVV.

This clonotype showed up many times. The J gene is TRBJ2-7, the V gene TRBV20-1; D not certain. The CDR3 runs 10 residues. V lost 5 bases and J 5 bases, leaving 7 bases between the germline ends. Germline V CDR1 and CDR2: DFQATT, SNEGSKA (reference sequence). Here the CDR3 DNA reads TGCAGTGCTCTTGGACACGAGCAGTACTTC. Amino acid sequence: CSALGHEQYF.

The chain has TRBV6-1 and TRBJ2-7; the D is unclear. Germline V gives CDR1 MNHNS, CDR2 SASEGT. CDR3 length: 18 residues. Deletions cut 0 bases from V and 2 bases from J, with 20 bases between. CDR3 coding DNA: TGTGCCAGCAGTGAAGCGGCCCTTTACGGATCCGCCACCTACGAGCAGTACTTC. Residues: CASSEAALYGSATYEQYF.

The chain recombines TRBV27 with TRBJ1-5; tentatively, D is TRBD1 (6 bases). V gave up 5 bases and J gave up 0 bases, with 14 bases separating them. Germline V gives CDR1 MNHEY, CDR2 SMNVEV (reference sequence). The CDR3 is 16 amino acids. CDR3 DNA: TGTGCCAGCAGTCCAGGGGTACCATATAGCAATCAGCCCCAGCATTTT. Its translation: CASSPGVPYSNQPQHF.

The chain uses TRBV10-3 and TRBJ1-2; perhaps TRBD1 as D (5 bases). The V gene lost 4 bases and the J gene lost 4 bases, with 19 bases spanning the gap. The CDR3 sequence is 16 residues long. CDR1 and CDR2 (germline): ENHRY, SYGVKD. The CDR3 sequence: CAISGTGQSQPYGYTF. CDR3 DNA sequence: TGTGCCATCAGTGGGACGGGGCAGTCACAACCCTATGGCTACACCTTC.

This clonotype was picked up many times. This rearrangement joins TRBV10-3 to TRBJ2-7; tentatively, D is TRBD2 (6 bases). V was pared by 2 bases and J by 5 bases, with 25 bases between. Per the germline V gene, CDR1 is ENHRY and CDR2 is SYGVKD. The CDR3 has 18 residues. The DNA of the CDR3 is TGTGCCATCAGTGAGCATACTGGCGCGGGGACGGGAACGAACGAGCAGTACTTC. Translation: CAISEHTGAGTGTNEQYF.

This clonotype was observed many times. The DNA of the CDR3 is TGTGCCAGCAGAAGGGGGCAAAACGAGCAGTACTTC. Translated: CASRRGQNEQYF. The chain couples TRBV6-1 to TRBJ2-7, with 7 bases matching TRBD1. Germline V gene data show CDR1 as MNHNS and CDR2 as SASEGT. The CDR3 has 12 amino acids. V dropped 6 bases and J dropped 5; count of bases not matched to a gene: 4.

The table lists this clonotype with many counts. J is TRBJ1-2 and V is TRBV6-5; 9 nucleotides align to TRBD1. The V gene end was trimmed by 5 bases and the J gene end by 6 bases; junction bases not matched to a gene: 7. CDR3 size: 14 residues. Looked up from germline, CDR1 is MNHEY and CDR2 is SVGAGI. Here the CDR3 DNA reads TGTGCCAGCAGTAGGGGGGACAGGGTAAATGGCTACACCTTC. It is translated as CASSRGDRVNGYTF.

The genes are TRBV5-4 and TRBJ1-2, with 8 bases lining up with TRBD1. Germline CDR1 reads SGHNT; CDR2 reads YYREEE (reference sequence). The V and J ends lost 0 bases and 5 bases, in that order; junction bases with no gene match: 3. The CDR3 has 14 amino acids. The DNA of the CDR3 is TGTGCCAGCAGCTTGGATTACAGGGGGTATGGCTACACCTTC. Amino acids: CASSLDYRGYGYTF.

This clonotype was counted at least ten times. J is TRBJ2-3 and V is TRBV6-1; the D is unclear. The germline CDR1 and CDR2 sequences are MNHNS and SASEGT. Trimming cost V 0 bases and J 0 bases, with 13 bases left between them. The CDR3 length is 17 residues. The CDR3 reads CASSEAPPGPSTDTQYF. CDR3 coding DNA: TGTGCCAGCAGTGAAGCCCCACCGGGCCCTAGCACAGATACGCAGTATTTT.

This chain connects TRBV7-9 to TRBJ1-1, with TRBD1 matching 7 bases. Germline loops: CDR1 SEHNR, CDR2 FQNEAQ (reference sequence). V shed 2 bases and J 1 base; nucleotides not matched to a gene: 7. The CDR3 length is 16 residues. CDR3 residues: CASSLTAGTENTEAFF. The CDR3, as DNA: TGTGCCAGCAGCTTAACAGCCGGGACAGAGAACACTGAAGCTTTCTTT.

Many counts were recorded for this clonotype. In nucleotides, the CDR3 is TGTGCCATCGCGGAAGGAATTGACTATGGCTACACCTTC. Its translation: CAIAEGIDYGYTF. The chain recombines TRBV10-3 with TRBJ1-2; D gene uncertain. V was trimmed by 8 bases and J by 3 bases, leaving 13 bases between them. The CDR3 totals 13 residues. From germline, CDR1 is ENHRY and CDR2 SYGVKD.

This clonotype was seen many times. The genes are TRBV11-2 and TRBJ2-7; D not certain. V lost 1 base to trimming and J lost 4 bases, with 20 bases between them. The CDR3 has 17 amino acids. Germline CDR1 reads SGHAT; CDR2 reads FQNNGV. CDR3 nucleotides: TGTGCCAGCAGCTTAGTCGTAGGATCTTTCCTAGGTTACGAGCAGTACTTC. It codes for CASSLVVGSFLGYEQYF.

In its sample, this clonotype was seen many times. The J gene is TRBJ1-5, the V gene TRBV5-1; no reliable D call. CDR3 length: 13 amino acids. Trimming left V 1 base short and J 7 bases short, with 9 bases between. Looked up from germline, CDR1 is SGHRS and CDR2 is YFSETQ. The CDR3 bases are TGCGCCAGCAGCTTGAAGGGAGGGCAGCCCCAGCATTTT. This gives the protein CASSLKGGQPQHF.

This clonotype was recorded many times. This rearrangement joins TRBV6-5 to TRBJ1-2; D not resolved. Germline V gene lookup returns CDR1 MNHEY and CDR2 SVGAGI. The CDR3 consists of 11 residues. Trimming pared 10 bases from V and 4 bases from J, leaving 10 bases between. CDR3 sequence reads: CANVRAYGYTF. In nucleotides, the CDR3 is TGTGCCAACGTCCGGGCCTATGGCTACACCTTC.

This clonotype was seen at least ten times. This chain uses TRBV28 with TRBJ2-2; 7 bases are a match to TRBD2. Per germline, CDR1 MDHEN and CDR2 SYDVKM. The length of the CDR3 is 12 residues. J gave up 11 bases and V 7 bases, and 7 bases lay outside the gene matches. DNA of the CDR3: TGTGCCAGCACCTCGTGGGGGGGTGAGCTGTTTTTT. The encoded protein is CASTSWGGELFF.

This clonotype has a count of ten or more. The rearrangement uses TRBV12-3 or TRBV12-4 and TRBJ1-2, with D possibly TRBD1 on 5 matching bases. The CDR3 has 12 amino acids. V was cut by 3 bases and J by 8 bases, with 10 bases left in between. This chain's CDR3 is CASSFRGGGYTF. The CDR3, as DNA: TGTGCCAGCAGTTTCCGGGGCGGGGGCTACACCTTC.

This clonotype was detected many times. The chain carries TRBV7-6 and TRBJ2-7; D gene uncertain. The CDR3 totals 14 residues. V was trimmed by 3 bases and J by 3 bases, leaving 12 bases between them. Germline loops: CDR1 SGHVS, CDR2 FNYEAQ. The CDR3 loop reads CASSFQSQYYEQYF. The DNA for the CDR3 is TGTGCCAGCAGCTTCCAATCACAGTACTACGAGCAGTACTTC.

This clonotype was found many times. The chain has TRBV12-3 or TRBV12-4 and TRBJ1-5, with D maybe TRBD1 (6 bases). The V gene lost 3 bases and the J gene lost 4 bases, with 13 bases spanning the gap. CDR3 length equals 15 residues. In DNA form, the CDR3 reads TGTGCCAGCAGTTTTACAGGGACCCCTAATCAGCCCCAGCATTTT. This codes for CASSFTGTPNQPQHF.